The text below deals with one T cell receptor (beta chain). Which antigen it targets is not known. Per-base quality was not reported, and no clone a single base away is much larger than it. This entry comes from a study of early T cells in non-severe SARS-CoV-2 infection (dated by TCRdb to about 2021). Regarding the study in general: Because TCR sequencing relied on bulk RNA taken from unsorted whole blood, pairing of alpha and beta chains was not possible. Study-wide findings and limitations: VDJdb matching was skewed toward anti-spike CD8 responses, so virus-specific expansions were likely underestimated and private and CD4 specificities were missed.

Libraries were constructed by 5' RACE. Sequencing used a NextSeq 500. In the TCR library protocol, unique molecular identifiers were attached to individual cDNA molecules to correct for PCR bias and sequencing error. Both TCR alpha and beta chains were sequenced, and tight co-correlation was observed between alpha and beta sequence abundances in each sample. The authors' analysis ran thus. Decombinator V4 was used to perform V gene, J gene and CDR3 annotation of TCR sequences. TCRs were defined as expanded if a significant change between any two time points was detected under a Poisson model with p below 0.0001. TCR abundances were normalised to the total number of TCRs sequenced per sample and expressed as counts per million. TRAV1-2 paired with TRAJ12, TRAJ20 or TRAJ33 defined MAIT TCRs, while TRAV10 paired with TRAJ18 defined iNKT TCRs. VDJdb, accessed on 1 November 2021, was searched for TCRs annotated for CMV, EBV and SARS-CoV-2, and TCRs annotated for more than one antigen were excluded. In-frame beta chains were kept once TCRdb had trimmed the public reads at Q25 with fastp and called clones with MiXCR. All rows with the same CDR3 protein become a single entry with the most common DNA and genes. In this record, the V and J calls reflect TCRdb's handling and not the investigators' own analysis. The sample table lists 65,000 to 95,000 distinct CDR3 sequences, more than 7.5% of them with a count of one. In total, the top ten clones hold nearly 5% of the sample.

The V end loses 4 bases and the J end loses 1 base, and a stretch of 7 bases separates them. Sequences SQVTM (CDR1) and ANQGSEA (CDR2) are obtained from the germline V gene. The CDR3 runs 13 residues from the cysteine to the phenylalanine. Just CDR3 DNA is preserved here, 39 bases in frame from base 1. Set within a cohort of healthcare workers in London, UK, this nested case-control study involved weekly PCR testing of nasopharyngeal swabs along with blood sampling. Between 23 and 31 March 2020, the week of the UK lockdown, healthcare workers were enrolled and then followed up weekly for as long as 16 weeks.

This TCR was sampled from an adult who was a healthcare worker with PCR-confirmed SARS-CoV-2 infection or an uninfected control (not recorded which). The chain employs TRBV29-1 and TRBJ2-2; no D gene can be assigned with confidence. Sequencing input: whole blood. The CDR3 corresponds to CSVVYGNTGELFF. Here is the DNA: TGCAGCGTTGTGTACGGGAACACCGGGGAGCTGTTTTTT.